The TCR beta chain described here comes from a study of PD-L1 blockade in urothelial cancer. The wider study: Blood samples had a median of 141,255 T cells. Broader study findings: Blood clones associated with the tumor expanded more at 3 weeks in durable-benefit patients.

Per the germline V gene, CDR1 is MNHEY and CDR2 is SMNVEV (reference sequence). Trimming took off 6 bases at V and 7 bases at J, with 18 bases between the two ends. The CDR3 is 14 amino acids. The authors spiked synthetic TCR analog templates into each PCR. Assay: immunoSEQ multiplex PCR; the TCRdb copy retains only in-frame clones and omits some. The data show 65,000 to 85,000 clones, 75% to 95% seen once. The time point: peripheral blood 6 weeks after treatment start. This clone was picked up one time. The antigen remains unidentified. The material sequenced was PBMCs, taken around atezolizumab (anti-PD-L1) treatment. This chain joins TRBV27 and TRBJ1-2; weak D call: TRBD1 (5 bases). The origin of this receptor is a woman of 80 years or more with urothelial cancer. CDR3 in amino acids: CASRPGREASGYTF. The CDR3 DNA follows: TGTGCCAGCAGACCGGGCAGGGAGGCGAGTGGCTACACCTTC.